The sequence of this TCR beta chain was determined in a study of PD-L1 blockade in urothelial cancer. Study background: The study recovered a median of roughly 150,000 T cells per blood sample.

Noted time point: pretreatment peripheral blood. Assay used: immunoSEQ multiplex PCR; TCRdb lists only in-frame clones, some missing. The table lists roughly 100,000 clones, 89% of them singletons, with 0.97% in the top ten. The TCR sequence derives from a woman older than 75 with urothelial cancer. The sample consisted of PBMCs, taken around atezolizumab (anti-PD-L1) treatment.

The CDR3 spells CASSRSREQYF. In DNA form, the CDR3 reads TGTGCCAGCAGCCGATCGAGGGAGCAGTACTTC. The rearrangement uses TRBV14 and TRBJ2-7; D gene unclear. CDR3 length: 11 residues. Germline-derived CDR1 and CDR2 are SGHDN and FVKESK. V dropped 4 bases and J dropped 7 bases, with 8 bases sitting between them. Supplemented by reference TRBV14 and TRBJ2-7, the full variable domain reads EAGVTQFPSHSVIEKGQTVTLRCDPISGHDNLYWYRRVMGKEIKFLLHFVKESKQDESGMPNNRFLAERTGGTYSTLKVQPAELEDSGVYFCASSRSREQYFGPGTRLTVT.